The clone carrying this TCR beta chain was picked up one time. The CDR3 totals 15 residues. V was clipped by 0 bases and J by 7 bases, with 15 bases between them. Germline assignment: CDR1 LNHNV and CDR2 YYDKDF (reference sequence). Authors' analysis steps: Estimates of nucleated cell counts were drawn from the amplification of reference gene primers. Data came from immunoSEQ multiplex PCR; TCRdb stores just in-frame clones and leaves some out. The DNA was the basis for D and trimming; V, J and clone size are from that table. The sample records about 150,000 clones, roughly 80% being singletons. The data originate from a study of blood T cell repertoires in COVID-19. What the recovered Cohort 3 donors had was two negative PCRs, clearance, or symptom resolution.

Material for sequencing was PBMCs or T cells enriched from blood (not recorded which). The gene calls are TRBV15 and TRBJ1-2; maybe TRBD1 (5 bases). The sequence was collected from a woman aged 50 to 60 who had recovered from COVID-19. The CDR3 DNA reads TGTGCCACCAGCAGAGATTCCATCGGCGGGACTGGCTACACCTTC. Residues: CATSRDSIGGTGYTF.